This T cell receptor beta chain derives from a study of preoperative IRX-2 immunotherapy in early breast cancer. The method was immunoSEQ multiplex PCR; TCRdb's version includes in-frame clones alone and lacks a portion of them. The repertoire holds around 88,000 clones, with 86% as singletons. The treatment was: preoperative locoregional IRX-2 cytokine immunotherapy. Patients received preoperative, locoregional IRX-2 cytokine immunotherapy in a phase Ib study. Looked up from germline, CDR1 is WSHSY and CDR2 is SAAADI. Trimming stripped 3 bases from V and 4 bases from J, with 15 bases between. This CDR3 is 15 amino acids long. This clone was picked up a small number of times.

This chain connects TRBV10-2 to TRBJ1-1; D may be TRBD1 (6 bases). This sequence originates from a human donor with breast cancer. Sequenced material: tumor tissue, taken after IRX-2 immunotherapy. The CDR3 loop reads CASSDIEGEFTEAFF. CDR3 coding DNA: TGCGCCAGCAGTGATATAGAGGGGGAATTCACTGAAGCTTTCTTT.